Shown below are 13 T cell receptor beta chains from a single sample sequenced in a study of cytomegalovirus exposure and HLA in healthy donors. The PCR used 60 Vbeta and 13 Jbeta primers. The assay was immunoSEQ multiplex PCR, and TCRdb's table has in-frame clones only and misses some. The data show 90,000 to 120,000 clones, 70% to 80% seen once. Input material: PBMCs. The receptors were gathered from a female donor in good health and CMV-seropositive.

This clone came up a few times. Mismatch with germline at one junction end may stem from a read error. CDR3 sequence: CASSFQGAPTGELFF. The DNA of the CDR3 is TGTGCTAGCAGCTTCCAGGGGGCGCCCACCGGGGAGCTGTTTTTT. The chain uses TRBV7-7 and TRBJ2-2; 8 nucleotides match TRBD1. CDR1 is SSHAT, CDR2 FNYEAQ, per germline (reference sequence). This CDR3 comprises 15 residues.

This rearrangement joins TRBV5-1 to TRBJ1-6; D call uncertain. The CDR3 has 19 residues. Germline values: CDR1 SGHRS, CDR2 YFSETQ. Trimming took off 0 bases at V and 0 bases at J, with 16 bases between the two ends. The chain's CDR3 is CASSLVVGPYSSYNSPLHF. CDR3 nucleotides: TGCGCCAGCAGCTTGGTGGTCGGTCCCTATAGCTCCTATAATTCACCCCTCCACTTT.

Written as DNA, the CDR3 is TGTGCCAGCAGCTTCGGAGGGACCTCCTACGAGCAGTACTTC. This translates into CASSFGGTSYEQYF. V and J are TRBV7-6 and TRBJ2-7, with a weak D call TRBD2 (6 bases). Trimming took 3 bases from V and 0 from J, leaving 9 bases between them. The germline CDR1 and CDR2 sequences are SGHVS and FNYEAQ. The CDR3 has 14 amino acids.

The V gene is TRBV6-1, the J gene TRBJ1-2; D is perhaps TRBD1 (5 bases). The CDR3 has 15 residues. Germline CDR1 and CDR2: MNHNS and SASEGT. V was trimmed by 0 bases and J by 5 bases, leaving 13 bases between them. DNA for the CDR3: TGTGCCAGCAGTGAAGCGTTAGACAGTCGGTATGGCTACACCTTC. Its protein is CASSEALDSRYGYTF.

In its sample, this clone was seen once. The chain uses TRBV28 and TRBJ2-2; a possible D gene is TRBD2 (6 bases). Germline V CDR1 and CDR2: MDHEN, SYDVKM. Trimming took 5 bases from V and 7 from J, leaving 17 bases between them. The CDR3 has 15 residues. The CDR3 here is CASSPTEGPSGELFF. The CDR3 DNA reads TGTGCCAGCAGTCCGACGGAGGGACCAAGCGGGGAGCTGTTTTTT.

The genes are TRBV7-8 and TRBJ2-3; TRBD2 matches at 13 bases. The CDR3 loop spans 17 amino acids. The V segment lost 5 bases and the J segment 2 bases; nucleotides outside the gene matches: 7. CDR1 SGHVS and CDR2 FQNEAQ come from the germline V gene. The CDR3 nucleotides are TGTGCCAGCAGCGCTTGGACTAGCGGGGGACCCACAGATACGCAGTATTTT. Translating gives CASSAWTSGGPTDTQYF.

This chain uses TRBV27 with TRBJ2-7; a possible D gene is TRBD1 (5 bases). Germline CDR1 is MNHEY and CDR2 is SMNVEV (reference sequence). The CDR3 consists of 15 residues. Trimming took 4 bases from V and 7 from J, leaving 20 bases between them. DNA of the CDR3: TGTGCCAGCAGTTCCCCCCGACAGCCCCCAGGGGAGCAGTACTTC. It encodes CASSSPRQPPGEQYF.

The V gene is TRBV7-2, the J gene TRBJ2-3; TRBD2 is a possible D gene (7 bases). Germline V gives CDR1 SGHTA, CDR2 FQGNSA. The CDR3 runs to 15 residues. V lost 5 bases to trimming and J lost 4 bases, with 16 bases between them. The CDR3 DNA sequence: TGTGCCAGCAGCCTTATCGGGGGGCCCGCAGATACGCAGTATTTT. As protein: CASSLIGGPADTQYF.

This chain uses TRBV18 with TRBJ1-4; D gene uncertain. CDR3 size: 14 residues. Germline V gives CDR1 KGHSH, CDR2 LQKENI. Trimming stripped 3 bases from V and 2 bases from J, with 7 bases between. In nucleotides, the CDR3 is TGTGCCAGCTCACCGCGTTTGACTAATGAAAAACTGTTTTTT. It encodes CASSPRLTNEKLFF.

The rearrangement links TRBV2 to TRBJ1-1; perhaps TRBD1 as D (6 bases). V dropped 10 bases and J dropped 5 bases, with 11 bases sitting between them. The length of the CDR3 is 11 residues. The germline gives CDR1 SNHLY, CDR2 FYNNEI. The CDR3 nucleotides are TGTGCCACACAGGGAAGGACTGAAGCTTTCTTT. This codes for CATQGRTEAFF.

This chain connects TRBV10-3 to TRBJ2-5; no reliable D call. The germline gives CDR1 ENHRY, CDR2 SYGVKD. This CDR3 region has 11 residues. Trimming left V 10 bases short and J 0 bases short, with 6 bases between. The CDR3 is CATGYQETQYF. Here the CDR3 DNA reads TGTGCCACCGGTTACCAAGAGACCCAGTACTTC.

The V gene is TRBV19, the J gene TRBJ1-5, with 7 nucleotides matching TRBD1. Trimming took 4 bases from V and 2 from J; bases not matched to a gene: 2. Germline CDR1 is LNHDA and CDR2 is SQIVND (reference sequence). This CDR3 is 14 amino acids long. This CDR3 is CASSTGTGNQPQHF. The CDR3 DNA follows: TGTGCCAGTAGTACCGGGACAGGCAATCAGCCCCAGCATTTT.

The chain joins TRBV28 to TRBJ2-1; 9 bases are a match to TRBD2. CDR1 is MDHEN and CDR2 is SYDVKM in the germline V gene. With V trimmed by 6 bases and J by 5 bases, 2 bases remained unmatched. This CDR3 region has 13 residues. In DNA, the CDR3 is TGTGCCAGCAGGGCTAGCGGGGACAATGAGCAGTTCTTC. Translation gives CASRASGDNEQFF. The whole variable domain, remainder taken from reference TRBV28 and TRBJ2-1, is DVKVTQSSRYLVKRTGEKVFLECVQDMDHENMFWYRQDPGLGLRLIYFSYDVKMKEKGDIPEGYSVSREKKERFSLILESASTNQTSMYLCASRASGDNEQFFGPGTRLTVL.